This T cell receptor beta chain was recovered during a study of graft-versus-host responses after intestinal transplantation. Whole-study results and caveats: An association linked early post-transplant HvG declines with peak circulating GvH clone levels.

V was trimmed by 1 base and J by 4 bases, leaving 16 bases between them. Germline CDR1 MNHNS, CDR2 SASEGT. The CDR3 extends over 16 amino acids. This clone has just one count. Its antigen is not known. Libraries were prepared by immunoSEQ multiplex PCR; TCRdb keeps only in-frame clonotypes and omits some of them. The data hold about 90,000 clones, with 94% observed a single time. V and J are TRBV6-1 and TRBJ1-2; no reliable D call. The TCR originated in a human donor who was the organ donor for an intestinal transplant. The sample here was unstimulated CD4+ T cells sorted from spleen or lymph node cells, taken before transplant. CDR3 DNA: TGTGCCAGCAGTGAAGATAGTAAGGTTCCGTTCTATGGCTACACCTTC. Translated: CASSEDSKVPFYGYTF.